This TCR beta chain was captured in a study of shared clonotypes between healthy human individuals. Study-wide points: Clonotype sharing levels among donors were expected to vary with sequencing depth.

Concerning this clone itself: Its cognate antigen is unknown.

Sequencing was performed with immunoSEQ multiplex PCR; in TCRdb, only in-frame clones are kept and a portion is missing. This sample has some 1.5 million clones; 95% to 97% occur once, and the top ten carry 1.2%. The CDR3 length is 12 residues. The V gene's germline CDR1 is SNHLY and CDR2 FYNNEI. The V gene lost 7 bases and the J gene lost 0 bases, with 5 bases spanning the gap. The sequence was obtained from a man aged 25 to 40 in good health. This chain links TRBV2 with TRBJ2-3, with D unclear. The material sequenced was naive CD4+ T cells sorted from blood. Subset reported: CD45RA+ positively selected. CDR3 sequence (DNA): TGTGCCAGCACACGAAGCACAGATACGCAGTATTTT. It is translated as CASTRSTDTQYF. Full variable domain (remainder filled in from reference TRBV2 and TRBJ2-3): EPEVTQTPSHQVTQMGQEVILRCVPISNHLYFYWYRQILGQKVEFLVSFYNNEISEKSEIFDDQFSVERPDGSNFTLKIRSTKLEDSAMYFCASTRSTDTQYFGPGTRLTVL.